These 31 T cell receptor beta chains were sequenced from one sample in a study of T cell responses to AZD1222 COVID-19 vaccine (dated by TCRdb to 2020 to 2022). The time point label of this sample denotes: about 28 days (+/-7) after the second vaccine dose. The library was generated by the immunoSEQ multiplex PCR assay. This is the immuneACCESS table as TCRdb keeps it, with only in-frame sequences that have V and J called. A part of the clones is gone; compared with another copy, unresolved V genes explain less than half, and the rest is unexplained. A total of approximately 110,000 clones appear in this sample, about 87% of them only once. The leading ten clones occupy around 4.5% of the sample. The source was peripheral blood, collected 28 days after the second AZD1222 dose. The receptors stem from an adult who received the AZD1222 COVID-19 vaccine.

The J gene is TRBJ2-5, the V gene TRBV7-2; TRBD1 agrees at 9 bases. V was clipped by 4 bases and J by 4 bases; unmatched bases: 10. The CDR3 extends over 16 amino acids. The germline gives CDR1 SGHTA, CDR2 FQGNSA. DNA for the CDR3: TGTGCCAGCAGCTACCAAGGGACAGGGAGGGGAGAGACCCAGTACTTC. Residues: CASSYQGTGRGETQYF.

The chain is built from TRBV18 and TRBJ2-7; D remains ambiguous. The germline V gene has CDR1 KGHSH and CDR2 LQKENI. The V end lost 6 bases, the J end lost 0 bases, and 9 bases lay between the germline ends. This CDR3 is 13 amino acids long. CDR3: CASSPAPSYEQYF. The DNA for the CDR3 is TGTGCCAGCTCCCCAGCACCCTCCTACGAGCAGTACTTC.

The chain joins TRBV6-5 to TRBJ2-1; 14 positions agree with TRBD2. The CDR3 has 16 amino acids. Germline V gene data show CDR1 as MNHEY and CDR2 as SVGAGI. V gave up 4 bases and J gave up 10 bases; unmatched junction bases: 9. The CDR3 region is CASSFLAGTSGREQFF. The CDR3, as DNA: TGTGCCAGCAGTTTTCTAGCGGGGACTAGCGGGAGAGAGCAGTTCTTC.

J is TRBJ1-5 and V is TRBV30; D call uncertain. CDR3 length: 13 residues. Germline CDR1 is GTSNPN and CDR2 is SVGIG (reference sequence). Trimming removed 0 bases from V and 4 bases from J, with 7 bases in between. The CDR3 DNA reads as TGTGCCTGGAGTGTAGCTGGGAATCAGCCCCAGCATTTT. This encodes CAWSVAGNQPQHF.

V is TRBV7-3 and J is TRBJ2-3; no reliable D call. The V end was cut by 0 bases, the J end by 5 bases, with 12 bases between. This CDR3 contains 15 residues. CDR1 SGHTA and CDR2 FQGTGA come from the germline V gene. CDR3 coding DNA: TGTGCCAGCAGCTTAACACCAGCCCAAGGAGATACGCAGTATTTT. Its protein product is CASSLTPAQGDTQYF. The entire variable domain, with the rest obtained from reference TRBV7-3 and TRBJ2-3, is as follows: GAGVSQTPSNKVTEKGKYVELRCDPISGHTALYWYRQSLGQGPEFLIYFQGTGAADDSGLPNDRFFAVRPEGSVSTLKIQRTERGDSAVYLCASSLTPAQGDTQYFGPGTRLTVL.

This chain links TRBV5-6 with TRBJ2-3; weak D call: TRBD2 (7 bases). V lost 2 bases and J lost 5, with 12 bases in between. CDR1 and CDR2 from the germline V gene are SGHDT and YYEEEE. The CDR3 consists of 14 residues. The CDR3 nucleotides read TGTGCCAGCAGCTTTTGGGGGGGCCGAGATACGCAGTATTTT. Its translation: CASSFWGGRDTQYF.

The CDR3 DNA follows: TGTGCCAGTCACAGGGTCCGGAATACCTACAATGAGCAGTTCTTC. The encoded protein is CASHRVRNTYNEQFF. V usage is TRBV27 and J usage is TRBJ2-1; D might be TRBD1 (6 bases). V shed 9 bases and J shed 2 bases, with 17 bases lying between them. CDR1 is MNHEY, CDR2 SMNVEV, per germline (reference sequence). This CDR3 is 15 amino acids long.

This clone came up once. The chain joins TRBV19 to TRBJ1-5; tentative D call: TRBD1 (5 bases). Germline CDR1 and CDR2: LNHDA and SQIVND (reference sequence). The germline V and J ends were trimmed by 3 bases and 1 base, with 13 bases remaining between them. The CDR3 loop spans 16 amino acids. Here the CDR3 reads CASSMPYRGSNQPQHF. CDR3 bases: TGTGCCAGTAGTATGCCATATCGGGGGAGCAATCAGCCCCAGCATTTT. Variable domain in full (rest from reference TRBV19 and TRBJ1-5): DGGITQSPKYLFRKEGQNVTLSCEQNLNHDAMYWYRQDPGQGLRLIYYSQIVNDFQKGDIAEGYSVSREKKESFPLTVTSAQKNPTAFYLCASSMPYRGSNQPQHFGDGTRLSIL.

This clone was seen a handful of times. In nucleotides, the CDR3 is TGCGCCAGCAGCCAAGAAACGGGCGCGCACAATGAGCAGTTCTTC. This encodes CASSQETGAHNEQFF. This chain uses TRBV4-3 with TRBJ2-1; D not certain. This CDR3 contains 15 residues. V lost 0 bases and J 5 bases, leaving 11 bases between the germline ends. From germline, CDR1 is LGHNA and CDR2 YSLEER.

The chain carries TRBV4-1 and TRBJ2-6; TRBD2 agrees at 14 bases. Germline CDR1 MGHRA, CDR2 YSYEKL. V lost 1 base and J lost 3; bases outside the gene matches: 5. The CDR3 contains 19 residues. Here the CDR3 DNA reads TGCGCCAGCAGCCAAGCAATGGGACTAGCGGGAGTTGGGGCCAACGTCCTGACTTTC. This codes for CASSQAMGLAGVGANVLTF.

This clone was picked up one time. The rearrangement links TRBV28 to TRBJ1-1; TRBD1 aligns across 9 bases. CDR3 length: 16 amino acids. The V and J ends lost 6 bases and 0 bases, in that order; junction bases with no gene match: 8. Looked up from germline, CDR1 is MDHEN and CDR2 is SYDVKM. The CDR3 region is CASRPGTGRVNTEAFF. As DNA, the CDR3 is TGTGCCAGCAGACCTGGGACAGGGAGGGTGAACACTGAAGCTTTCTTT.

J is TRBJ2-7 and V is TRBV7-6; D assignment may be TRBD1 or TRBD2 (5 bases each). The CDR3 runs 14 residues. V was cut by 6 bases and J by 2 bases, with 14 bases left in between. Germline assignment: CDR1 SGHVS and CDR2 FNYEAQ. CDR3 nucleotide sequence: TGTGCCAGCAGGCCCGGGACCCAAACCTACGAGCAGTACTTC. The encoded protein is CASRPGTQTYEQYF.

The genes are TRBV9 and TRBJ1-3, with a possible D match to TRBD1 (6 bases). The CDR3 has 15 amino acids. With 2 bases removed from V and 3 bases from J, the gap between germline ends came to 12 bases. Germline V lookup: CDR1 SGDLS, CDR2 YYNGEE. The DNA of the CDR3 is TGTGCCAGCAGCGTCGGACAGACAATTGGAAACACCATATATTTT. Translating it yields CASSVGQTIGNTIYF.

The chain couples TRBV5-1 to TRBJ2-2; D is unclear. Trimming took 3 bases from V and 6 from J, leaving 12 bases between them. In germline, CDR1 is SGHRS, CDR2 YFSETQ. The CDR3 has 14 amino acids. The CDR3 coding sequence is TGCGCCAGCAGCTGGGCCGACGAATCCGGGGAGCTGTTTTTT. Translation: CASSWADESGELFF.

CDR3 region: CASSPLQGASGYGYTF. DNA for the CDR3: TGCGCCAGCAGCCCATTACAGGGGGCAAGCGGCTATGGCTACACCTTC. The chain carries TRBV4-1 and TRBJ1-2; 9 bases map to TRBD1. The CDR3 spans 16 residues. Trimming removed 4 bases from V and 4 bases from J; junction bases left unmatched: 10. Germline lookup yields CDR1 MGHRA and CDR2 YSYEKL.

The chain links TRBV7-9 to TRBJ2-1, with 10 positions matching TRBD1. V trimming: 5 bases; J trimming: 8 bases; junction bases outside the gene matches: 9. This CDR3 has 15 residues. Germline V lookup: CDR1 SEHNR, CDR2 FQNEAQ (reference sequence). The CDR3 DNA is TGTGCCAGCAGCAATCCGGGACAGGGGCACGATGAGCAGTTCTTC. It translates to CASSNPGQGHDEQFF.

The chain uses TRBV6-6 and TRBJ1-1, with D uncertain. The V end lost 2 bases, the J end lost 5 bases, and 15 bases lay between the germline ends. The CDR3 spans 15 residues. Germline CDR1 reads MNHNY; CDR2 reads SVGAGI (reference sequence). CDR3 protein: CASSYHGKGLTEAFF. The CDR3 DNA reads as TGTGCCAGCAGTTACCACGGGAAGGGTTTGACTGAAGCTTTCTTT.

V gene TRBV3-1 (or the pseudogene TRBV3-2) combines with J gene TRBJ2-3; 10 nucleotides match TRBD2. The CDR3 extends over 15 amino acids. Trimming at V came to 1 base and at J to 8 bases, leaving 6 bases not matched to a gene. Germline CDR1 LGHDT, CDR2 YNNKEL (reference sequence). Here the CDR3 reads CASSQASSGGGTQYF. The CDR3 region has the DNA TGTGCCAGCAGCCAAGCGTCTAGCGGGGGAGGTACGCAGTATTTT.

This clone appeared a single time. The chain combines TRBV6-5 with TRBJ2-7; TRBD1 aligns across 7 bases. Trimming took 6 bases from V and 3 from J; bases not matched to a gene: 11. This CDR3 region has 15 residues. Germline CDR1 MNHEY, CDR2 SVGAGI. The CDR3 coding sequence is TGTGCCAGCAGGGGGACAGTCGACCGATTCTACGAGCAGTACTTC. Amino acid sequence: CASRGTVDRFYEQYF.

The chain couples TRBV30 to TRBJ2-6, with no clear D. The CDR3 extends over 16 amino acids. The germline V gene encodes CDR1 GTSNPN and CDR2 SVGIG (reference sequence). With 2 bases removed from V and 4 bases from J, the gap between germline ends came to 15 bases. CDR3 nucleotide sequence: TGTGCCTGGAGTAGCCAGAAAATAACCGGGGCCAACGTCCTGACTTTC. Translating gives CAWSSQKITGANVLTF.

The chain uses TRBV5-4 and TRBJ2-1; no clear D. This CDR3 region has 10 residues. The V and J ends lost 4 bases and 7 bases respectively, with 3 bases between them. CDR1 is SGHNT and CDR2 is YYREEE in the germline V gene (reference sequence). This CDR3 reads CASSGNEQFF. CDR3 DNA sequence: TGTGCCAGCAGCGGGAATGAGCAGTTCTTC.

The chain joins TRBV7-9 to TRBJ2-2, with D possibly TRBD1 on 5 matching bases. Per the germline V gene, CDR1 is SEHNR and CDR2 is FQNEAQ (reference sequence). This CDR3 has 14 amino acids. V lost 3 bases and J 7 bases, leaving 12 bases between the germline ends. The CDR3 loop is CASSFFRAGGELFF. The CDR3 DNA reads TGTGCCAGCAGCTTTTTCAGGGCAGGCGGGGAGCTGTTTTTT.

The chain is built from TRBV28 and TRBJ1-1; tentatively, D is TRBD1 (6 bases). Per germline, CDR1 MDHEN and CDR2 SYDVKM. Trimming took off 8 bases at V and 4 bases at J, with 14 bases between the two ends. The CDR3 consists of 13 residues. The chain's CDR3 is CASWGRVGTEAFF. The CDR3 nucleotides read TGTGCCAGCTGGGGGCGGGTGGGCACTGAAGCTTTCTTT.

The chain couples TRBV5-4 to TRBJ1-1, with D perhaps matching TRBD1 (5 bases). Looked up from germline, CDR1 is SGHNT and CDR2 is YYREEE (reference sequence). This CDR3 has 15 amino acids. The V and J ends lost 1 base and 1 base respectively, with 11 bases between them. The CDR3: CASSLFRVTNTEAFF. The CDR3 DNA is TGTGCCAGCAGCTTGTTCAGGGTAACGAACACTGAAGCTTTCTTT.

V gene TRBV28 combines with J gene TRBJ1-4; D perhaps matches TRBD1 (6 bases). Trimming took 2 bases from V and 0 from J, leaving 10 bases between them. Germline CDR1 is MDHEN and CDR2 is SYDVKM. The CDR3 sequence is 16 residues long. The CDR3 region is CASSLQGIATNEKLFF. The DNA for the CDR3 is TGTGCCAGCAGTTTACAGGGGATTGCAACTAATGAAAAACTGTTTTTT.

The chain has TRBV27 and TRBJ2-5, with TRBD1 as a possible D gene (6 bases). V lost 5 bases to trimming and J lost 5 bases, with 30 bases between them. The germline V gene encodes CDR1 MNHEY and CDR2 SMNVEV (reference sequence). The CDR3 spans 19 residues. Written as DNA, the CDR3 is TGTGCCAGCAGTCCAAACAGGGCCTTCCACCACCGGCCCATGGAGACCCAGTACTTC. It specifies CASSPNRAFHHRPMETQYF.

The CDR3 sequence: CASSSQTGGYSPLHF. CDR3 nucleotide sequence: TGTGCCAGCAGCTCACAGACAGGGGGTTATTCACCCCTCCACTTT. This chain links TRBV27 with TRBJ1-6; 9 nucleotides line up with TRBD1. V was pared by 6 bases and J by 8 bases, with 8 bases of the junction left unmatched. The CDR3 is 15 amino acids. Per the germline V gene, CDR1 is MNHEY and CDR2 is SMNVEV (reference sequence).

This clone was recorded once. The chain links TRBV12-5 to TRBJ1-1; D is possibly TRBD1 (5 bases). This CDR3 comprises 15 residues. With 2 bases removed from V and 1 base from J, the gap between germline ends came to 11 bases. CDR1 is LGHNT and CDR2 is FRNRAP in the germline V gene. CDR3 protein: CASGLTAGRNTEAFF. The CDR3 DNA is TGTGCTAGTGGTTTGACAGCGGGGCGGAACACTGAAGCTTTCTTT.

V usage is TRBV5-1 and J usage is TRBJ1-1, with D possibly TRBD1 on 6 matching bases. Trimming removed 4 bases at V and 3 bases at J, with 10 bases between. The germline V gene has CDR1 SGHRS and CDR2 YFSETQ. The CDR3 contains 13 residues. This chain's CDR3 is CASSGGWDTEAFF. The DNA of the CDR3 is TGCGCCAGCAGCGGGGGCTGGGACACTGAAGCTTTCTTT.

This chain connects TRBV6-2 or TRBV6-3 to TRBJ2-5; D is unresolved. V lost 3 bases to trimming and J lost 2 bases, with 4 bases between them. This CDR3 is built from 12 residues. Germline V gene sequence: CDR1 MNHEY, CDR2 SVGEGT. The chain's CDR3 is CASSYGQETQYF. The CDR3 DNA reads TGTGCCAGCAGTTATGGGCAAGAGACCCAGTACTTC.

This chain connects TRBV6-2 or TRBV6-3 to TRBJ1-1; 11 bases line up with TRBD1. This CDR3 is built from 14 residues. The ends lost 5 bases at V and 4 bases at J; junction bases unmatched: 3. Germline values: CDR1 MNHEY, CDR2 SVGEGT. The CDR3 DNA sequence: TGTGCCAGCAGTCGGGGACAGGGGGTCACTGAAGCTTTCTTT. Residues: CASSRGQGVTEAFF.